This T cell receptor beta chain derives from a study of blood T cell repertoires in COVID-19. Study-wide context: Both acute and convalescent COVID-19 samples were obtained from the United States, Italy and Spain.

This clone was seen only once. Clones were sequenced by immunoSEQ multiplex PCR, and TCRdb holds only the in-frame ones, with some missing. The table shows approximately 310,000 clones, with less than 85% occurring only once. A PCR-confirmed or clinician-diagnosed COVID-19 case had contacted exposed participants within 2 weeks of entry. This receptor was taken from a woman aged 25 to 39 who had been exposed to COVID-19. Input material: PBMCs or T cells enriched from blood (not recorded which).

The CDR3, as DNA: TGTGCCAGCAGCCGGGACAGTTCTGGCTACACCTTC. Translation: CASSRDSSGYTF. This sequence joins TRBV5-4 and TRBJ1-2, with TRBD1 matching over 7 bases. CDR3 length equals 12 residues. CDR1 and CDR2 from the germline V gene are SGHNT and YYREEE (reference sequence). V trimming: 4 bases; J trimming: 7 bases; junction bases outside the gene matches: 4.